This T cell receptor beta chain was sequenced in a study of shared clonotypes between healthy human individuals. Whole-study context: The people who gave samples were a couple of women and a few men aged 18 to 49.

Here immunoSEQ multiplex PCR was the method, and the copy in TCRdb shows in-frame clones only, minus some. The profile shows about 690,000 clones, about 90% of them singletons. Germline V gene lookup returns CDR1 ENHRY and CDR2 SYGVKD. V lost 8 bases and J lost 7, with 24 bases in between. CDR3 length: 16 amino acids. Study-level results: Sequencing depth was predicted to influence how clonotypes are shared among donors.

Of note for this clone: Its antigen is currently unknown.

The chain recombines TRBV10-3 with TRBJ1-5; D is undetermined. This clonotype was obtained from a man aged 18-30 years in good health. Some clones in this sample may be carry-over from other donors' samples. Sample: memory CD8+ T cells from PBMCs. The sample's subset: CD45RO+ cells pooled with CCR7-negative TemRA cells. CDR3: CAIGGGQRGRGQPQHF. The CDR3 region has the DNA TGTGCCATCGGAGGTGGGCAGCGCGGAAGAGGACAGCCCCAGCATTTT.